The entry below gives a single T cell receptor beta chain sequence along with its context. It lacks a known antigen. A junction end diverges from the germline sequence, so it may reflect a read error. The method behind the library was RACE. Sequencing was performed on a NextSeq 500. During library preparation, unique molecular identifiers were attached to individual cDNA molecules so that TCRs could be counted quantitatively and reproducibly. From each blood RNA sample, both TCR alpha and TCR beta chains were sequenced. The paper's data handling went like this. A median of around 96,000 TCRs per sample was observed, with a range of about 23,224 to 690,600. The Decombinator software suite was used to annotate V, J and CDR3 in the TCR reads. Every sample was subsampled to the same number of TCRs (28,000) for the PS versus PT1 abundance plots. Expanded TCRs were defined as absent before sensitization and observed at least eight times at the 2-week time point. The public reads were run again by TCRdb, first through fastp at Q25 and then through MiXCR, and only productive beta chains were kept. All rows with the same CDR3 protein become a single entry with the most common DNA and genes. TCRdb's processing, not the authors' own work, is the source of the V and J calls. The sample data list about 93,000 distinct CDR3 sequences, and about 9% of these were observed just once. The ten largest clones represent just over 2.5% of the sample.

The time point label, read with the paper, signifies: pre-sensitization, week 0. The treatment or condition label corresponds to: therapeutic diphenylcyclopropenone sensitization with weekly scalp DPC. At each patch-test visit, blood was drawn before the patch test was applied. Eligible patients were aged 18 to 70, diagnosed with alopecia, deemed suitable for DPC therapy, and excluded if pregnant. Total RNA was extracted from unfractionated whole blood that had been collected in Tempus Blood RNA tubes. The sample is drawn from a study of human T cells and chemical hapten exposure (dated by TCRdb to the early 2020s). About the investigation overall: For sensitization, 2% DPC in acetone was applied to a 2 cm by 2 cm area of upper inner arm skin. Weekly therapeutic DPC doses were additionally applied to the scalp of patients throughout the roughly 25-week study period. Patch testing on the upper back used Finn chambers containing 0.01% DPC, with scoring done after 6 days according to International Contact Dermatitis Research Group standards. The mostly female patient cohort included alopecia areata with under or over 50% scalp involvement, alopecia totalis and alopecia universalis. Libraries were combined into a pool for sequencing, and differences in TCR yield between samples came mainly from small differences in library volumes within the pool. This study followed changes in the peripheral blood TCR repertoire in vivo during primary and secondary sensitization of alopecia patients to the hapten diphenylcyclopropenone (DPC). Patient blood was sampled pre-sensitization (week 0) and at 2, 6 and about 24 weeks after DPC sensitization. Around 29 alopecia patients provided blood for TCR sequencing at one to four time points (pre-sensitization, 2, 6 and 24 weeks).

The germline V gene provides CDR1 ENHRY and CDR2 SYGVKD. There are 11 amino acids in the CDR3, from cysteine to phenylalanine inclusive. CDR3 DNA only is kept here, 33 bases in frame from base 1. General study outcomes and caveats: Compared with pre-sensitization or healthy control sets, expanded TCRs formed significantly more large CDR3 similarity clusters, which is consistent with antigen-driven responses. Repeated subsampling changed both the strength of the expansion versus patch-test correlation and the threshold at which the correlation became significant. Because every patient had alopecia, a presumed autoimmune disease, the patients' immune response might differ from that of healthy individuals. No change with DPC sensitization was found in the number of TCRs above 1 in 1000 frequency, and no evidence of global repertoire structure alterations was found. The number of PT1 expanded TCRs positively correlated with patch test score, significant at thresholds 8, 16 and 32 but not 4.

Here the chain combines TRBV10-3 and TRBJ2-1; the D gene is perhaps TRBD1 or TRBD2, each of them matching over 5 bases. The receptor was derived from a man aged 40-49 years with alopecia areata. Some clones in this sample may be carry-over from other donors' samples. The starting material was whole blood, obtained in connection with sensitization to the hapten diphenylcyclopropenone (DPC). The CDR3: CAISELGERFF. The nucleotide sequence reads as follows: TGTGCCATCAGTGAGCTAGGGGAGCGGTTCTTC.